The rows below give T cell receptor beta chains drawn from one sample of a study of human T cells and chemical hapten exposure. TCRdb re-analysed the RACE reads in MiXCR, keeping a single row per CDR3 protein. Here the sample spans approximately 350,000 distinct CDR3 sequences, approximately 6.3% being singletons. Sequenced here: whole blood, sampled in connection with sensitization to the hapten diphenylcyclopropenone (DPC). The receptors stem from a woman younger than 30 with alopecia areata. Some clones in this sample may be carry-over from other donors' samples. The CDR3 runs from the conserved cysteine through the conserved F or W. Each record gives: clone size, CDR3 length, J gene, V gene, D gene, CDR3 DNA, CDR3 protein. A D gene is named only where the DNA matches it firmly. Rows give clone size only sometimes, using once, few, many, or a class for an expanded clone.

clone_size: .; cdr3_length: 14; j_call: TRBJ1-1; v_call: TRBV10-3; d_call: .; cdr3_nt: TGTGCCATCAGTGAGGTCGAGAGGAACACTGAAGCTTTCTTT; cdr3_aa: CAISEVERNTEAFF
clone_size: many; cdr3_length: 15; j_call: TRBJ2-3; v_call: TRBV6-2/TRBV6-3; d_call: TRBD2; cdr3_nt: TGTGCCAGCAGTCCAGGACTAGCGGCCACAGATACGCAGTATTTT; cdr3_aa: CASSPGLAATDTQYF
clone_size: few; cdr3_length: 16; j_call: TRBJ2-2; v_call: TRBV7-2; d_call: TRBD2; cdr3_nt: TGTGCCAGCAGCTTCCCGACTAGCGGGGGTACCGGGGAGCTGTTTTTT; cdr3_aa: CASSFPTSGGTGELFF
clone_size: many; cdr3_length: 17; j_call: TRBJ2-2; v_call: TRBV3-1; d_call: TRBD2; cdr3_nt: TGTGCCAGCAGCCAAGAAAGACTAGCGGTTAACACCGGGGAGCTGTTTTTT; cdr3_aa: CASSQERLAVNTGELFF
clone_size: .; cdr3_length: 14; j_call: TRBJ1-5; v_call: TRBV4-3; d_call: .; cdr3_nt: TGCGCCAGCAGCCAAGACAGTTTGGGTCAGCCCCAGCATTTT; cdr3_aa: CASSQDSLGQPQHF
clone_size: few; cdr3_length: 12; j_call: TRBJ2-7; v_call: TRBV20-1; d_call: .; cdr3_nt: TGCAGTGCTAGAGATCCACAAGGCGAGCAGTACTTC; cdr3_aa: CSARDPQGEQYF
clone_size: many; cdr3_length: 13; j_call: TRBJ1-5; v_call: TRBV6-5; d_call: .; cdr3_nt: TGTGCCAGCAGTCGGGACGGATCCCTGCCCCAGCATTTT; cdr3_aa: CASSRDGSLPQHF
clone_size: .; cdr3_length: 12; j_call: TRBJ1-5; v_call: TRBV12-3/TRBV12-4; d_call: .; cdr3_nt: TGTGCCAGCAGTCCCCGCCTGTTTCCCCAGCATTTT; cdr3_aa: CASSPRLFPQHF
clone_size: few; cdr3_length: 12; j_call: TRBJ2-1; v_call: TRBV6-1; d_call: .; cdr3_nt: TGTGCCAGCAGTGACGGGGTCAATGAGCAGTTCTTC; cdr3_aa: CASSDGVNEQFF
clone_size: .; cdr3_length: 13; j_call: TRBJ1-2; v_call: TRBV5-4; d_call: .; cdr3_nt: TGTGCCAGCAGCAAGGACAGCCTCTATGGCTACACCTTC; cdr3_aa: CASSKDSLYGYTF
clone_size: few; cdr3_length: 15; j_call: TRBJ2-5; v_call: TRBV6-5; d_call: .; cdr3_nt: TGTGCCAGCAGTTCCGCAGACTACCCCCAAGAGACCCAGTACTTC; cdr3_aa: CASSSADYPQETQYF
clone_size: .; cdr3_length: 14; j_call: TRBJ2-3; v_call: TRBV5-1; d_call: .; cdr3_nt: TGCGCCAGCAGCTCCAATACCGACAGGGATACGCAGTATTTT; cdr3_aa: CASSSNTDRDTQYF
clone_size: many; cdr3_length: 16; j_call: TRBJ2-1; v_call: TRBV7-9; d_call: TRBD2; cdr3_nt: TGTGCCAGCAGCTCCGCTAGCGGGGGGTATGACAATGAGCAGTTCTTC; cdr3_aa: CASSSASGGYDNEQFF
clone_size: .; cdr3_length: 13; j_call: TRBJ1-5; v_call: TRBV7-2; d_call: .; cdr3_nt: TGTGCCAGCAGCCCAGAAGGCAATCAGCCCCAGCATTTT; cdr3_aa: CASSPEGNQPQHF
clone_size: few; cdr3_length: 15; j_call: TRBJ2-3; v_call: TRBV6-4; d_call: .; cdr3_nt: TGTGCCAGCAGCCTGACCATACTCGGGACAGATACGCAGTATTTT; cdr3_aa: CASSLTILGTDTQYF
clone_size: many; cdr3_length: 12; j_call: TRBJ1-5; v_call: TRBV27; d_call: .; cdr3_nt: TGTGCCAGCCCTAAGGGAGATCAGCCCCAGCATTTT; cdr3_aa: CASPKGDQPQHF
clone_size: .; cdr3_length: 15; j_call: TRBJ1-5; v_call: TRBV7-9; d_call: TRBD1; cdr3_nt: TGTGCCAGCAGCTTATCTACAGGGGGAGGGCAGCCCCAGCATTTT; cdr3_aa: CASSLSTGGGQPQHF
clone_size: .; cdr3_length: 14; j_call: TRBJ2-5; v_call: TRBV7-2; d_call: TRBD1; cdr3_nt: TGTGCCAGCAGCTTCATAGGGGGCCGTGAGACCCAGTACTTC; cdr3_aa: CASSFIGGRETQYF
clone_size: many; cdr3_length: 14; j_call: TRBJ2-5; v_call: TRBV6-2/TRBV6-3; d_call: TRBD2; cdr3_nt: TGTGCCAGCAGCCGGACTAGCCGCCCAGAGACCCAGTACTTC; cdr3_aa: CASSRTSRPETQYF
clone_size: .; cdr3_length: 13; j_call: TRBJ1-4; v_call: TRBV20-1; d_call: .; cdr3_nt: TGCAGTGCTAGGCGAGGCCAGGATGAAAAACTGTTTTTT; cdr3_aa: CSARRGQDEKLFF
clone_size: few; cdr3_length: 13; j_call: TRBJ2-5; v_call: TRBV5-8; d_call: .; cdr3_nt: TGTGCCAGCAGCTTATGGAATCAAGAGACCCAGTACTTC; cdr3_aa: CASSLWNQETQYF
clone_size: few; cdr3_length: 11; j_call: TRBJ2-7; v_call: TRBV28; d_call: .; cdr3_nt: TGTGCCAGCAGGGGCCACTACGAGCAGTACTTC; cdr3_aa: CASRGHYEQYF
clone_size: .; cdr3_length: 13; j_call: TRBJ1-1; v_call: TRBV2; d_call: .; cdr3_nt: TGTGCCAGCAGTGCAAATGTCAACACTGAAGCTTTCTTT; cdr3_aa: CASSANVNTEAFF
clone_size: .; cdr3_length: 13; j_call: TRBJ2-5; v_call: TRBV4-2; d_call: .; cdr3_nt: TGTGCCAGCAGCCAGCTCAGGGGAAAGACCCAGTACTTC; cdr3_aa: CASSQLRGKTQYF
clone_size: many; cdr3_length: 13; j_call: TRBJ2-1; v_call: TRBV2; d_call: .; cdr3_nt: TGTGCCAGCAGGACGGATACGTACAATGAGCAGTTCTTC; cdr3_aa: CASRTDTYNEQFF
clone_size: many; cdr3_length: 15; j_call: TRBJ2-1; v_call: TRBV9; d_call: TRBD1; cdr3_nt: TGTGCCAGCAGCGTAGTAGGACAGGGGTACAATGAGCAGTTCTTC; cdr3_aa: CASSVVGQGYNEQFF
clone_size: many; cdr3_length: 14; j_call: TRBJ1-5; v_call: TRBV4-3; d_call: .; cdr3_nt: TGCGCCAGCAGCCGTGAAACGGGTAATCAGCCCCAGCATTTT; cdr3_aa: CASSRETGNQPQHF
clone_size: many; cdr3_length: 14; j_call: TRBJ1-1; v_call: TRBV6-2/TRBV6-3; d_call: .; cdr3_nt: TGTGCCAGCACCCACATCAGGGGTAACACTGAAGCTTTCTTT; cdr3_aa: CASTHIRGNTEAFF
clone_size: many; cdr3_length: 17; j_call: TRBJ2-1; v_call: TRBV20-1; d_call: TRBD2; cdr3_nt: TGCAGTGCTAGTACTAGCGGGGGATTATACTTCCACAATGAGCAGTTCTTC; cdr3_aa: CSASTSGGLYFHNEQFF
clone_size: few; cdr3_length: 16; j_call: TRBJ2-3; v_call: TRBV4-2; d_call: .; cdr3_nt: TGTGCCAGCAGCCGTTATGTCCCGGGGGCCACAGATACGCAGTATTTT; cdr3_aa: CASSRYVPGATDTQYF
clone_size: few; cdr3_length: 11; j_call: TRBJ2-2; v_call: TRBV5-5; d_call: .; cdr3_nt: TGTGCCAGCAGTGATATCGGGGAGCTGTTTTTT; cdr3_aa: CASSDIGELFF
clone_size: .; cdr3_length: 15; j_call: TRBJ1-1; v_call: TRBV20-1; d_call: .; cdr3_nt: TGCAGTGCTAGAGACCCGACAGGTTTGAACACTGAAGCTTTCTTT; cdr3_aa: CSARDPTGLNTEAFF